Shown below are 29 T cell receptor beta chains from a single sample sequenced in a study of cytotoxic CD8 clonotypes in ibrutinib-treated CLL. Profiled with immunoSEQ multiplex PCR; TCRdb holds only in-frame clones, not every one. The sample carries about 160,000 clones, over 75% recorded once. The sample here was PBMCs, taken at disease progression, from a patient treated with ibrutinib. The receptors shown here come from a human donor with chronic lymphocytic leukemia.

This sequence joins TRBV19 and TRBJ2-1, with D perhaps being TRBD1 or TRBD2 (5 bases each). Between the trimmed V and J ends, which lost 10 bases and 9 bases, there was a span of 22 bases. CDR1 is LNHDA, CDR2 SQIVND, per germline (reference sequence). The CDR3 covers 14 residues. The CDR3 here is CATSRGEGTGEQFF. CDR3 nucleotide sequence: TGTGCCACAAGTCGGGGTGAGGGGACCGGTGAGCAGTTCTTC.

This clone was seen only once. The chain links TRBV9 to TRBJ2-1; 7 bases are shared with TRBD1. The CDR3 length is 15 residues. Germline V gene lookup returns CDR1 SGDLS and CDR2 YYNGEE. The trim removed 3 bases at V and 4 bases at J, leaving 7 bases unmatched. For the CDR3, the DNA is TGTGCCAGCAGCGCACGGGACAGAGAGTACAATGAGCAGTTCTTC. Translated: CASSARDREYNEQFF.

The genes are TRBV5-1 and TRBJ2-2; D perhaps matches TRBD1 (5 bases). The germline gives CDR1 SGHRS, CDR2 YFSETQ. Trimming took 0 bases from V and 7 from J, leaving 10 bases between them. This CDR3 comprises 14 residues. CDR3 bases: TGCGCCAGCAGCTTGGCGCAGGGTATCGGGGAGCTGTTTTTT. Its translation: CASSLAQGIGELFF. The whole variable domain, filled in from reference TRBV5-1 and TRBJ2-2, reads KAGVTQTPRYLIKTRGQQVTLSCSPISGHRSVSWYQQTPGQGLQFLFEYFSETQRNKGNFPGRFSGRQFSNSRSEMNVSTLELGDSALYLCASSLAQGIGELFFGEGSRLTVL.

The V gene is TRBV7-9, the J gene TRBJ2-3; D remains ambiguous. Germline V gene lookup returns CDR1 SEHNR and CDR2 FQNEAQ (reference sequence). The germline V and J ends were trimmed by 1 base and 2 bases, with 13 bases remaining between them. The CDR3 is 16 residues long. The CDR3 here is CASSLDVGGYTDTQYF. In nucleotides, the CDR3 is TGTGCCAGCAGCTTAGATGTTGGCGGATACACAGATACGCAGTATTTT. The full variable domain, rest sourced from reference TRBV7-9 and TRBJ2-3, is DTGVSQNPRHKITKRGQNVTFRCDPISEHNRLYWYRQTLGQGPEFLTYFQNEAQLEKSRLLSDRFSAERPKGSFSTLEIQRTEQGDSAMYLCASSLDVGGYTDTQYFGPGTRLTVL.

J is TRBJ1-2 and V is TRBV30, with D maybe TRBD1 (5 bases). The V gene's germline CDR1 is GTSNPN and CDR2 SVGIG (reference sequence). V lost 3 bases and J lost 7, with 18 bases in between. The CDR3 totals 14 residues. The DNA of the CDR3 is TGTGCCTGGAGCGAAGGACGGGGGATCGGTGGCTACACCTTC. Protein: CAWSEGRGIGGYTF. Based on the CDR3 plus reference TRBV30 and TRBJ1-2, the full variable domain is SQTIHQWPATLVQPVGSPLSLECTVEGTSNPNLYWYRQAAGRGLQLLFYSVGIGQISSEVPQNLSASRPQDRQFILSSKKLLLSDSGFYLCAWSEGRGIGGYTFGSGTRLTVV.

DNA of the CDR3: TGTGCCAGCAGTTACTCTCCTAGCGGGGACACAGATACGCAGTATTTT. This encodes CASSYSPSGDTDTQYF. V gene TRBV6-5 combines with J gene TRBJ2-3; 9 nucleotides agree with TRBD2. Unmatched junction bases numbered 3, after V lost 0 bases and J lost 2 bases. The CDR3 covers 16 residues. Germline CDR1 and CDR2: MNHEY and SVGAGI.

Of note for this clone: The same CDR3 arises from other DNA sequences in this sample as well. V usage is TRBV27 and J usage is TRBJ1-5, with D unresolved. Per germline, CDR1 MNHEY and CDR2 SMNVEV (reference sequence). CDR3 size: 13 residues. Trimming stripped 3 bases from V and 4 bases from J, with 7 bases between. CDR3 residues: CASSFGGNQPQHF. Written as DNA, the CDR3 is TGTGCCAGCAGTTTCGGCGGGAATCAGCCCCAGCATTTT.

This chain connects TRBV7-8 to TRBJ2-1, with 9 bases fitting TRBD2. After removal of 6 bases from V and 5 bases from J, the junction contained 20 bases not matched to a gene. Per the germline V gene, CDR1 is SGHVS and CDR2 is FQNEAQ. CDR3 length: 19 amino acids. The CDR3 reads CASSPHSGGRGSGDNEQFF. DNA for the CDR3: TGTGCCAGCAGTCCCCATTCGGGCGGGAGGGGCTCAGGGGACAATGAGCAGTTCTTC.

V gene TRBV27 combines with J gene TRBJ1-1; tentatively, D is TRBD1 (5 bases). Per germline, CDR1 MNHEY and CDR2 SMNVEV (reference sequence). This CDR3 region has 15 residues. With 2 bases removed from V and 1 base from J, the gap between germline ends came to 11 bases. The CDR3 DNA follows: TGTGCCAGCAGTTTAAGGCCAGGGCAGAACACTGAAGCTTTCTTT. The encoded protein is CASSLRPGQNTEAFF.

This chain connects TRBV14 to TRBJ2-1, with 7 bases fitting TRBD1. CDR1 and CDR2 (germline): SGHDN, FVKESK. V lost 2 bases to trimming and J lost 6 bases; unmatched junction nucleotides: 10. The CDR3 consists of 16 residues. CDR3 DNA sequence: TGTGCCAGCAGCCAAAGGCTAGAACAGGGGAGCAATGAGCAGTTCTTC. Protein: CASSQRLEQGSNEQFF.

This clone was detected only once. V usage is TRBV2 and J usage is TRBJ2-2; TRBD1 agrees at 7 bases. Germline values: CDR1 SNHLY, CDR2 FYNNEI. V was pared by 5 bases and J by 0 bases, with 3 bases of the junction left unmatched. The CDR3 contains 15 residues. CDR3 coding DNA: TGTGCCAGCAGTCCTGACAGGGCGAACACCGGGGAGCTGTTTTTT. Translating it yields CASSPDRANTGELFF.

The J gene is TRBJ2-1, the V gene TRBV19; 7 nucleotides match TRBD1. The ends lost 7 bases at V and 4 bases at J; junction bases unmatched: 7. Germline CDR1 is LNHDA and CDR2 is SQIVND (reference sequence). This CDR3 region has 14 residues. The DNA for the CDR3 is TGTGCCAGTAATCCAGGGGGAAGTTACAATGAGCAGTTCTTC. Translated, it gives CASNPGGSYNEQFF.

The chain links TRBV5-1 to TRBJ1-3; no clear D gene. There are 15 residues in the CDR3. V was cut by 0 bases and J by 2 bases, with 9 bases left in between. Germline V gene lookup returns CDR1 SGHRS and CDR2 YFSETQ. CDR3 in amino acids: CASSLGGFAGNTIYF. For the CDR3, the DNA is TGCGCCAGCAGCTTGGGAGGTTTTGCTGGAAACACCATATATTTT.

This chain links TRBV5-8 with TRBJ2-7; no firm D call. This CDR3 contains 15 residues. V was shortened by 4 bases and J by 7 bases, with 21 bases between the two germline ends. Per the germline V gene, CDR1 is SGHTS and CDR2 is YDEGEE. CDR3: CASSLKGSLDWEQYF. The DNA of the CDR3 is TGTGCCAGCAGCCTGAAGGGCAGTCTCGATTGGGAGCAGTACTTC. The entire variable domain, with the rest obtained from reference TRBV5-8 and TRBJ2-7, is as follows: EAGVTQSPTHLIKTRGQQATLRCSPISGHTSVYWYQQALGLGLQFLLWYDEGEERNRGNFPPRFSGRQFPNYSSELNVNALELEDSALYLCASSLKGSLDWEQYFGPGTRLTVT.

The chain links TRBV11-3 to TRBJ2-3, with D unresolved. The CDR3 sequence is 15 residues long. Germline V gene lookup returns CDR1 SGHNT and CDR2 YENEEA. V shed 4 bases and J shed 3 bases, with 14 bases lying between them. The CDR3 sequence: CASSSDLGGTDTQYF. The CDR3 region has the DNA TGTGCCAGCAGCTCCGACCTGGGTGGAACAGATACGCAGTATTTT.

The gene calls are TRBV19 and TRBJ1-1; D gene uncertain. The CDR3 length is 16 residues. V lost 3 bases and J 2 bases, leaving 16 bases between the germline ends. Germline values: CDR1 LNHDA, CDR2 SQIVND (reference sequence). The chain's CDR3 is CASSIAARTINTEAFF. Written as DNA, the CDR3 is TGTGCCAGTAGTATCGCGGCCAGGACGATCAACACTGAAGCTTTCTTT.

The chain recombines TRBV5-1 with TRBJ2-7; TRBD2 aligns across 7 bases. Trimming removed 4 bases from V and 0 bases from J; junction bases left unmatched: 10. The CDR3 length is 16 residues. Germline V lookup: CDR1 SGHRS, CDR2 YFSETQ. CDR3 DNA sequence: TGCGCCAGCAGCGTGACGGGGGGTGGTCCCTCCTACGAGCAGTACTTC. Its translation is CASSVTGGGPSYEQYF.

J is TRBJ2-2 and V is TRBV4-2; 9 bases fit TRBD1. V shed 3 bases, J shed 10 bases, and the junction held 6 bases outside the gene matches. CDR1 is LGHNA, CDR2 YNFKEQ, per germline. The CDR3 is 14 residues long. The CDR3, as DNA: TGTGCCAGCAGCCATGAAACAGGGGGCAAGGAGCTGTTTTTT. Translating it yields CASSHETGGKELFF.

The chain carries TRBV28 and TRBJ2-7; TRBD1 matches 7 bases. The junction had 8 bases not matched to a gene; V was cut back by 4 bases and J by 2 bases. This CDR3 spans 15 amino acids. Germline V CDR1 and CDR2: MDHEN, SYDVKM. The CDR3 coding sequence is TGTGCCAGCAGTTCGACAGGGCTCGCAACCTACGAGCAGTACTTC. Translation: CASSSTGLATYEQYF.

The chain uses TRBV7-6 and TRBJ2-5; 7 bases are shared with TRBD1. With 4 bases clipped from V and 2 bases from J, the junction kept 10 bases outside the gene matches. Germline values: CDR1 SGHVS, CDR2 FNYEAQ. CDR3 length equals 16 residues. The CDR3 is CASSSWATGPQETQYF. The CDR3 nucleotides are TGTGCCAGCAGCTCCTGGGCGACAGGGCCACAAGAGACCCAGTACTTC.

The chain links TRBV7-2 to TRBJ1-1; D gene ambiguous. With 5 bases removed from V and 4 bases from J, the gap between germline ends came to 14 bases. The germline V gene encodes CDR1 SGHTA and CDR2 FQGNSA. There are 14 residues in the CDR3. The CDR3 DNA reads as TGTGCCAGCAGCACTCAAGCGGGAGGCACTGAAGCTTTCTTT. It yields the protein CASSTQAGGTEAFF.

The V and J genes are TRBV18 and TRBJ1-5, with D hard to call. The germline V gene encodes CDR1 KGHSH and CDR2 LQKENI. CDR3 length equals 15 residues. Trimming removed 1 base from V and 6 bases from J, with 13 bases in between. CDR3 DNA: TGTGCCAGCTCACCACTGAACGCGGGAACTCAGCCCCAGCATTTT. Protein sequence: CASSPLNAGTQPQHF.

This chain links TRBV28 with TRBJ1-1, with TRBD1 as a possible D gene (5 bases). Germline CDR1 MDHEN, CDR2 SYDVKM. The CDR3 has 15 amino acids. V lost 5 bases, J lost 2 bases, and 15 bases lay in between. CDR3 sequence reads: CASSPYGGVNTEAFF. The CDR3 DNA reads TGTGCCAGCAGTCCCTACGGGGGGGTAAACACTGAAGCTTTCTTT.

The V call is TRBV10-3, the J call TRBJ2-1; the match to TRBD2 covers 8 bases. The CDR3 totals 18 residues. Germline trimming cut 5 bases from V and 2 bases from J; bases unmatched to any gene: 14. Germline loops: CDR1 ENHRY, CDR2 SYGVKD. In DNA form, the CDR3 reads TGTGCCATCAGTCAATCCAGGACTAGCCGACAGACCTACAATGAGCAGTTCTTC. It yields the protein CAISQSRTSRQTYNEQFF.

This rearrangement joins TRBV4-3 to TRBJ1-6; D might be TRBD1 (6 bases). There are 15 residues in the CDR3. V was cut by 1 base and J by 7 bases, with 11 bases left in between. Germline V gene lookup returns CDR1 LGHNA and CDR2 YSLEER. The CDR3 reads CASSQGTGHNSPLHF. In DNA form, the CDR3 reads TGCGCCAGCAGCCAAGGTACAGGGCACAATTCACCCCTCCACTTT.

V usage is TRBV6-5 and J usage is TRBJ2-7; the match to TRBD2 covers 7 bases. Germline V lookup: CDR1 MNHEY, CDR2 SVGAGI. V lost 2 bases, J lost 2 bases, and 6 bases stayed unmatched. The CDR3 is 15 residues long. CDR3 amino acids: CASSYGAGVPYEQYF. CDR3 sequence (DNA): TGTGCCAGCAGTTACGGCGCGGGAGTCCCCTACGAGCAGTACTTC.

This chain uses TRBV29-1 with TRBJ2-1, with D maybe TRBD1 (6 bases). This CDR3 comprises 14 residues. CDR1 and CDR2 from the germline V gene are SQVTM and ANQGSEA. Trimming took off 6 bases at V and 9 bases at J, with 21 bases between the two ends. The CDR3 DNA reads TGCAGCGTAGTAGGGGGACCCTACGGCGGTGAGCAGTTCTTC. It is translated as CSVVGGPYGGEQFF.

The chain links TRBV27 to TRBJ2-1; tentative D call: TRBD1 (5 bases). The CDR3 totals 15 residues. Germline CDR1 reads MNHEY; CDR2 reads SMNVEV (reference sequence). V dropped 8 bases and J dropped 5 bases, with 19 bases sitting between them. The CDR3 DNA is TGTGCCAGCCGGGCGTCCAGGGTGGGTAACAATGAGCAGTTCTTC. It translates to CASRASRVGNNEQFF.

This rearrangement joins TRBV12-5 to TRBJ2-7; D call uncertain. V was shortened by 3 bases and J by 5 bases, with 5 bases between the two germline ends. CDR1 is LGHNT, CDR2 FRNRAP, per germline. This CDR3 is 11 amino acids long. CDR3 sequence: CASGLVDEQYF. Written as DNA, the CDR3 is TGTGCTAGTGGTTTAGTGGACGAGCAGTACTTC.